One sample yielded the 25 T cell receptor beta chains listed below, sequenced in a study of molecular identifiers for immune sequencing clone quantification. One entry per CDR3 protein, called by TCRdb with MiXCR from the PCR reads. The table has over 65,000 distinct CDR3 sequences, roughly 23% seen once. Source material: naive CD8+ T cells from blood, with Jurkat cell RNA spiked in. Subset denoted: FACS-sorted CD8+CD4-CCR7+CD45RA+ naive T cells. These TCRs come from a human donor in good health. Some libraries in this study had Jurkat cell RNA spiked in.

This clonotype has ten or more counts. The rearrangement joins TRBV29-1 to TRBJ1-2; 8 nucleotides agree with TRBD1. J was trimmed by 5 bases and V by 7 bases; bases with no gene match: 6. CDR1 and CDR2 (germline): SQVTM, ANQGSEA. The CDR3 extends over 12 amino acids. The CDR3 bases are TGCAGCGCCGACAGGGGCTTTTATGGCTACACCTTC. Translating gives CSADRGFYGYTF. Together with reference TRBV29-1 and TRBJ1-2, the CDR3 gives the full variable domain: SAVISQKPSRDICQRGTSLTIQCQVDSQVTMMFWYRQQPGQSLTLIATANQGSEATYESGFVIDKFPISRPNLTFSTLTVSNMSPEDSSIYLCSADRGFYGYTFGSGTRLTVV.

In the case of this clonotype: In this CDR3 the conserved last residue, phenylalanine or tryptophan, is missing, so a read error is likely. The chain has TRBV2 and TRBJ1-2; a possible D gene is TRBD1 (6 bases). CDR1 and CDR2 from the germline V gene are SNHLY and FYNNEI. The CDR3 covers 15 residues. Trimming pared 4 bases from V and 1 base from J, leaving 13 bases between. The CDR3 sequence is CASSGDIPDNYGYTS. In DNA, the CDR3 is TGTGCCAGCAGTGGGGACATCCCCGATAACTATGGCTACACCTCC.

Ten or more counts support this clonotype. The J gene is TRBJ2-2, the V gene TRBV12-3 or TRBV12-4; no firm D call. The CDR3 has 12 residues. The ends were cut back, 6 bases at V and 7 bases at J, with 9 bases in the middle. The CDR3 loop reads CASRSQNGELFF. Written as DNA, the CDR3 is TGTGCCAGCAGAAGTCAGAACGGGGAGCTGTTTTTT.

The chain recombines TRBV7-9 with TRBJ2-7; D may match TRBD1 or TRBD2 (5 bases each). The CDR3 length is 14 residues. Deletions cut 0 bases from V and 6 bases from J, with 12 bases between. Germline V gene lookup returns CDR1 SEHNR and CDR2 FQNEAQ (reference sequence). The CDR3 DNA is TGTGCCAGCAGCTTAGCAGGCAGGGAGAGCGAGCAGTACTTC. Translation gives CASSLAGRESEQYF.

This clonotype turned up a few times. V gene TRBV12-3 or TRBV12-4 combines with J gene TRBJ1-4; 8 bases match TRBD1. The V segment lost 6 bases and the J segment 0 bases; nucleotides outside the gene matches: 6. The CDR3 has 16 amino acids. The DNA for the CDR3 is TGTGCCAGCAGGTACAGGGGGGATGCAACTAATGAAAAACTGTTTTTT. Translating gives CASRYRGDATNEKLFF.

With respect to this clonotype: This clone may be a read error of a much larger clone one base away. V and J are TRBV12-3 or TRBV12-4 and TRBJ2-6; maybe TRBD1 (5 bases). The CDR3 loop spans 15 amino acids. The DNA of the CDR3 is TGTGCCAGCGGTTTTTCAGGGTTTGGGGCCAACGTCCTGACTTTC. Protein: CASGFSGFGANVLTF.

In regard to this clonotype: A read error may explain this, as a much larger clone is one base away. The chain recombines TRBV7-6 with TRBJ1-4; the D gene is possibly TRBD1 (6 bases). Germline V gene data show CDR1 as SGHVS and CDR2 as FNYEAQ. The CDR3 length is 14 residues. The chain's CDR3 is CAGSPHGGPEKLFF. Here the CDR3 DNA reads TGTGCCGGCAGCCCCCACGGGGGGCCTGAAAAACTGTTTTTT.

The CDR3 nucleotides read TGTGCCAGCAGTTCCCCCTCGGGACCGCCCTACGAGCAGTACTTC. Protein product: CASSSPSGPPYEQYF. The chain has TRBV5-6 and TRBJ2-7; either TRBD1 or TRBD2 may fit D (5 bases each). The ends were cut back, 5 bases at V and 2 bases at J, with 17 bases in the middle. The CDR3 is made up of 15 amino acids. Germline V CDR1 and CDR2: SGHDT, YYEEEE. The entire variable domain, with the rest obtained from reference TRBV5-6 and TRBJ2-7, is as follows: DAGVTQSPTHLIKTRGQQVTLRCSPKSGHDTVSWYQQALGQGPQFIFQYYEEEERQRGNFPDRFSGHQFPNYSSELNVNALLLGDSALYLCASSSPSGPPYEQYFGPGTRLTVT.

About this clonotype itself: Germline is not matched at one junction end, which may reflect a read error. This chain joins TRBV2 and TRBJ2-1, with 11 nucleotides matching TRBD2. The CDR3 loop spans 18 amino acids. Germline V gene lookup returns CDR1 SNHLY and CDR2 FYNNEI. CDR3 loop: CASSWPLTSGENYNELFF. The DNA for the CDR3 is TGTGCCAGCAGTTGGCCCCTGACTAGCGGGGAAAACTACAATGAGCTGTTCTTC.

In its sample, this clonotype was seen many times. The gene calls are TRBV13 and TRBJ2-5; 7 nucleotides match TRBD1. Germline V gene lookup returns CDR1 PRHDT and CDR2 FYEKMQ (reference sequence). With 6 bases clipped from V and 3 bases from J, the junction kept 4 bases outside the gene matches. CDR3 length equals 13 residues. This chain's CDR3 is CASRQQGKETQYF. As DNA, the CDR3 is TGTGCCAGCAGACAACAGGGGAAAGAGACCCAGTACTTC.

Notes on this clonotype: A much larger clone differs by one base, so this may be a read error. The V call is TRBV28, the J call TRBJ2-2, with 10 bases identical to TRBD2. The CDR3 extends over 15 amino acids. Germline CDR1 is MDHEN and CDR2 is SYDVKM. CDR3 DNA: TGTGCCAGCAGTCAAGCGGGAGGGGGAACCGGGGAGATGTTTTTT. Translation: CASSQAGGGTGEMFF.

This clonotype was counted ten times or more. This chain joins TRBV2 and TRBJ2-3, with D unresolved. This CDR3 spans 13 amino acids. V was trimmed by 2 bases and J by 7 bases, leaving 10 bases between them. Germline CDR1 SNHLY, CDR2 FYNNEI. CDR3 residues: CASSESARNTQYF. The CDR3 region has the DNA TGTGCCAGCAGTGAATCCGCCCGAAATACGCAGTATTTT.

This clonotype appeared many times. The chain couples TRBV6-6 to TRBJ2-3; no clear D gene. Per germline, CDR1 MNHNY and CDR2 SVGAGI (reference sequence). This CDR3 has 12 amino acids. V lost 2 bases and J 3 bases, leaving 3 bases between the germline ends. CDR3 nucleotides: TGTGCCAGCAGTTACGGAACAGATACGCAGTATTTT. This encodes CASSYGTDTQYF.

This clonotype was counted only a few times. DNA of the CDR3: TGCACCAGCAGCCAAGATCTGGGTAGGCGGGTTGGTTTTGGGGAGCAGTACTTC. This gives the protein CTSSQDLGRRVGFGEQYF. The chain is built from TRBV1 and TRBJ2-7; the table assigns TRBD2, which was not confirmed against the DNA. TRBV1 is described as a pseudogene. The length of the CDR3 is 18 residues.

The chain combines TRBV30 with TRBJ2-7; 7 positions agree with TRBD2. The CDR3 has 13 amino acids. V trimming: 4 bases; J trimming: 3 bases; junction bases outside the gene matches: 6. The germline V gene encodes CDR1 GTSNPN and CDR2 SVGIG (reference sequence). The CDR3 loop reads CAWNLGGGYEQYF. The CDR3 bases are TGTGCCTGGAATCTTGGGGGGGGCTACGAGCAGTACTTC. Based on the CDR3 plus reference TRBV30 and TRBJ2-7, the full variable domain is SQTIHQWPATLVQPVGSPLSLECTVEGTSNPNLYWYRQAAGRGLQLLFYSVGIGQISSEVPQNLSASRPQDRQFILSSKKLLLSDSGFYLCAWNLGGGYEQYFGPGTRLTVT.

This clonotype came up once. Being one base from a much bigger clone, this may be a read error. The CDR3 reads CASNPSSWYQPQHF. The DNA of the CDR3 is TGTGCCAGCAATCCCTCGAGCTGGTATCAGCCCCAGCATTTT. The chain employs TRBV6-6 and TRBJ1-5; D is uncertain. CDR3 length: 14 amino acids. From germline, CDR1 is MNHNY and CDR2 SVGAGI (reference sequence). The V end was cut by 7 bases, the J end by 5 bases, with 15 bases between.

This clonotype was counted many times. V gene TRBV6-5 combines with J gene TRBJ2-7; perhaps TRBD2 as D (6 bases). The germline V and J ends were trimmed by 6 bases and 7 bases, with 16 bases remaining between them. This CDR3 comprises 13 residues. CDR1 is MNHEY and CDR2 is SVGAGI in the germline V gene. DNA for the CDR3: TGTGCCAGCAGCCCGGTGCAGGCGGGAGAGCAGTACTTC. Protein: CASSPVQAGEQYF.

Many counts were recorded for this clonotype. This chain's CDR3 is CASSPKGSGDYEQYF. The CDR3 DNA is TGTGCCAGCAGCCCGAAGGGAAGCGGGGACTACGAGCAGTACTTC. The chain carries TRBV4-2 and TRBJ2-7; 7 bases match TRBD2. The V gene's germline CDR1 is LGHNA and CDR2 YNFKEQ. There are 15 residues in the CDR3. Germline trimming cut 4 bases from V and 3 bases from J; bases unmatched to any gene: 9.

About this clonotype: The CDR3 does not close with the conserved phenylalanine or tryptophan, likely indicating a read error. The chain couples TRBV5-8 to TRBJ2-5, with D perhaps being TRBD1 or TRBD2 (5 bases each). Trimming took 6 bases from V and 5 from J, leaving 17 bases between them. In germline, CDR1 is SGHTS, CDR2 YDEGEE. This CDR3 region has 14 residues. CDR3 region: CASIDGAPGETQYL. Written as DNA, the CDR3 is TGTGCCAGCATTGATGGGGCGCCGGGGGAGACCCAGTACCTC.

The chain employs TRBV6-2 or TRBV6-3 and TRBJ2-1; D unclear. Germline V gene sequence: CDR1 MNHEY, CDR2 SVGEGT. Deletions cut 1 base from V and 9 bases from J, with 10 bases between. The CDR3 length is 13 residues. CDR3 sequence (DNA): TGTGCCAGCAGTTACTTCAAGGGTGGTGAGCAGTTCTTC. Its translation: CASSYFKGGEQFF.

Concerning this clonotype: At one end, the junction sequence differs from germline, possibly due to a read error. V and J are TRBV27 and TRBJ2-7; perhaps TRBD1 as D (5 bases). From germline, CDR1 is MNHEY and CDR2 SMNVEV (reference sequence). The CDR3 consists of 15 residues. The CDR3 loop reads CASSLGAASSYEQCF. As DNA, the CDR3 is TGTGCCAGCAGTTTAGGGGCGGCCAGCTCCTACGAGCAGTGCTTC.

Comments on this clonotype: This may be a read error, as it is one base from a much larger clone. The V gene is TRBV6-2 or TRBV6-3, the J gene TRBJ2-6; TRBD1 aligns across 8 bases. Germline V gene data show CDR1 as MNHEY and CDR2 as SVGEGT. The CDR3 consists of 21 residues. CDR3 protein: CASSHGSRMDREYSGANVPTF. For the CDR3, the DNA is TGTGCCAGCAGTCACGGATCCAGAATGGACAGGGAATACTCTGGGGCCAACGTCCCGACTTTC.

The rearrangement uses TRBV4-1 and TRBJ2-1, with D possibly being TRBD1 or TRBD2 (5 bases each). Germline values: CDR1 MGHRA, CDR2 YSYEKL. Trimming pared 1 base from V and 14 bases from J, leaving 18 bases between. CDR3 length: 14 amino acids. CDR3 coding DNA: TGCGCCAGCAGCCAAGTAGGGCCGGGACGGCAGAAGTTCTTC. This gives the protein CASSQVGPGRQKFF.

In the case of this clonotype: At one end the junction does not follow the germline gene, possibly because of a read error. This chain links TRBV6-1 with TRBJ2-2; D might be TRBD1 or TRBD2, each matching 5 bases. This CDR3 is built from 14 residues. The germline V gene encodes CDR1 MNHNS and CDR2 SASEGT. CDR3 loop: CASRGALNTGELLF. CDR3 bases: TGTGCCAGCAGAGGGGCGCTGAATACCGGGGAGCTGCTTTTT.

As to this clonotype: Since a much larger clone is just one base distant, this may be a read error. The CDR3 region is CVSSRDNIQETQYF. CDR3 in DNA: TGCGTCAGCAGCCGCGACAACATCCAAGAGACCCAGTACTTC. This rearrangement joins TRBV4-1 to TRBJ2-5; D gene ambiguous. This CDR3 region has 14 residues. CDR1 MGHRA and CDR2 YSYEKL come from the germline V gene.